This T cell receptor beta chain came from a study of neoadjuvant anti-PD-1 for oral cavity cancer (dated by TCRdb to the early 2020s). About the full investigation: Before undergoing curative-intent surgical resection, most patients got three to four biweekly nivolumab doses at 3 mg/kg. Patients without progression received a fourth nivolumab dose around day 43 and underwent definitive surgical resection on days 50-56. A 33% response rate was observed in the parent correlative cohort, in which around 13 patients were included. Under RECIST 1.1, a patient counted as a responder if showing complete response, partial response or stable disease, and as a non-responder if showing progression. Points the paper makes about the study in general: Only a few patients per response group were included in the TCR analyses, and larger cohorts for validation were called for by the authors. Higher pretreatment blood TCRbeta clonality and lower post-treatment tumor TCRbeta clonality were correlated with higher pretreatment blood Treg/Th17 ratios. Greater tumor shrinkage was correlated with larger post-treatment sizes of preexisting intratumoral clones, suggesting that expansion of preexisting clones contributed to response.

Survey sequencing of tumors used two replicates per sample, and the tumor libraries mostly started from approximately 5 ug of input genomic DNA. The immunoSEQ hsTCRbeta kit was used to prepare TCRbeta libraries, following the manufacturer's instructions. The completed libraries were mixed into a single pool at 3 nM, then sequenced with an Illumina NovaSeq 6000 S4 flow cell. Regarding the original processing steps: The immunoSEQ Analyzer was used for raw data preprocessing and quality control. The analysis was restricted to productive rearrangements, with each unique CDR3 amino acid sequence defining a clonotype. Repertoire clonality was estimated as the Gini-Simpson index, which was calculated using the R package tcR. Student's t test was used to compare Gini indices, and Pearson correlation was used to assess associations with tumor size change. As stored in TCRdb, this immuneACCESS dataset retains in-frame rearrangements with V and J assigned. A fraction of the clones does not appear; measured against another copy, unresolved V genes explain less than half of the discrepancy, and the remainder lacks a known reason. V and J calls and clone size are copied from that table; D and trimming were computed from the DNA. The sample table holds 12,000 or so clones, of which roughly 60% were seen once. 6.8% of the sample comes from the top ten.

A word on this clone: The antigen this receptor binds is unknown. One base away there is no much larger clone; base qualities are not given.

CDR1 and CDR2 are drawn from the germline V gene: SGHDN, FVKESK. From cysteine to phenylalanine, the CDR3 is 12 amino acids long. Only the CDR3 part of the read is kept: 36 bases, read in frame from the first base. Between the V and J ends, shortened by 1 base and 7 bases respectively, the junction contains 8 bases. What the time point label conveys for this sample: before neoadjuvant nivolumab. Patients were newly diagnosed with stage II-IVA oral cavity squamous cell carcinoma and had received no prior systemic or radiation treatment. The cohort consisted of patients with HPV-negative, locally advanced oral cavity squamous cell carcinoma. The samples were drawn from a longitudinal correlative study tied to a single-arm phase II trial testing neoadjuvant nivolumab in oral cavity squamous cell carcinoma. Subject-matched pre- and post-treatment PBMCs and tumors from three responders and three non-responders were subjected to genomic DNA-based TCRbeta sequencing. The Maxwell RSC DNA from Tissue kit was used to isolate genomic DNA from tumor tissue.

The sequence links TRBV14 to TRBJ2-7, with the D gene not clear enough to name. The sample in question was tumor tissue, obtained before nivolumab (anti-PD-1) treatment. The sequence was obtained from a person between 40 and 85 years old with oral cavity squamous cell carcinoma. The donor label of this sample is uncertain. The CDR3 reads as follows: CASSQGSREQYF. The bases read TGTGCCAGCAGCCAAGGATCTCGAGAGCAGTACTTC.